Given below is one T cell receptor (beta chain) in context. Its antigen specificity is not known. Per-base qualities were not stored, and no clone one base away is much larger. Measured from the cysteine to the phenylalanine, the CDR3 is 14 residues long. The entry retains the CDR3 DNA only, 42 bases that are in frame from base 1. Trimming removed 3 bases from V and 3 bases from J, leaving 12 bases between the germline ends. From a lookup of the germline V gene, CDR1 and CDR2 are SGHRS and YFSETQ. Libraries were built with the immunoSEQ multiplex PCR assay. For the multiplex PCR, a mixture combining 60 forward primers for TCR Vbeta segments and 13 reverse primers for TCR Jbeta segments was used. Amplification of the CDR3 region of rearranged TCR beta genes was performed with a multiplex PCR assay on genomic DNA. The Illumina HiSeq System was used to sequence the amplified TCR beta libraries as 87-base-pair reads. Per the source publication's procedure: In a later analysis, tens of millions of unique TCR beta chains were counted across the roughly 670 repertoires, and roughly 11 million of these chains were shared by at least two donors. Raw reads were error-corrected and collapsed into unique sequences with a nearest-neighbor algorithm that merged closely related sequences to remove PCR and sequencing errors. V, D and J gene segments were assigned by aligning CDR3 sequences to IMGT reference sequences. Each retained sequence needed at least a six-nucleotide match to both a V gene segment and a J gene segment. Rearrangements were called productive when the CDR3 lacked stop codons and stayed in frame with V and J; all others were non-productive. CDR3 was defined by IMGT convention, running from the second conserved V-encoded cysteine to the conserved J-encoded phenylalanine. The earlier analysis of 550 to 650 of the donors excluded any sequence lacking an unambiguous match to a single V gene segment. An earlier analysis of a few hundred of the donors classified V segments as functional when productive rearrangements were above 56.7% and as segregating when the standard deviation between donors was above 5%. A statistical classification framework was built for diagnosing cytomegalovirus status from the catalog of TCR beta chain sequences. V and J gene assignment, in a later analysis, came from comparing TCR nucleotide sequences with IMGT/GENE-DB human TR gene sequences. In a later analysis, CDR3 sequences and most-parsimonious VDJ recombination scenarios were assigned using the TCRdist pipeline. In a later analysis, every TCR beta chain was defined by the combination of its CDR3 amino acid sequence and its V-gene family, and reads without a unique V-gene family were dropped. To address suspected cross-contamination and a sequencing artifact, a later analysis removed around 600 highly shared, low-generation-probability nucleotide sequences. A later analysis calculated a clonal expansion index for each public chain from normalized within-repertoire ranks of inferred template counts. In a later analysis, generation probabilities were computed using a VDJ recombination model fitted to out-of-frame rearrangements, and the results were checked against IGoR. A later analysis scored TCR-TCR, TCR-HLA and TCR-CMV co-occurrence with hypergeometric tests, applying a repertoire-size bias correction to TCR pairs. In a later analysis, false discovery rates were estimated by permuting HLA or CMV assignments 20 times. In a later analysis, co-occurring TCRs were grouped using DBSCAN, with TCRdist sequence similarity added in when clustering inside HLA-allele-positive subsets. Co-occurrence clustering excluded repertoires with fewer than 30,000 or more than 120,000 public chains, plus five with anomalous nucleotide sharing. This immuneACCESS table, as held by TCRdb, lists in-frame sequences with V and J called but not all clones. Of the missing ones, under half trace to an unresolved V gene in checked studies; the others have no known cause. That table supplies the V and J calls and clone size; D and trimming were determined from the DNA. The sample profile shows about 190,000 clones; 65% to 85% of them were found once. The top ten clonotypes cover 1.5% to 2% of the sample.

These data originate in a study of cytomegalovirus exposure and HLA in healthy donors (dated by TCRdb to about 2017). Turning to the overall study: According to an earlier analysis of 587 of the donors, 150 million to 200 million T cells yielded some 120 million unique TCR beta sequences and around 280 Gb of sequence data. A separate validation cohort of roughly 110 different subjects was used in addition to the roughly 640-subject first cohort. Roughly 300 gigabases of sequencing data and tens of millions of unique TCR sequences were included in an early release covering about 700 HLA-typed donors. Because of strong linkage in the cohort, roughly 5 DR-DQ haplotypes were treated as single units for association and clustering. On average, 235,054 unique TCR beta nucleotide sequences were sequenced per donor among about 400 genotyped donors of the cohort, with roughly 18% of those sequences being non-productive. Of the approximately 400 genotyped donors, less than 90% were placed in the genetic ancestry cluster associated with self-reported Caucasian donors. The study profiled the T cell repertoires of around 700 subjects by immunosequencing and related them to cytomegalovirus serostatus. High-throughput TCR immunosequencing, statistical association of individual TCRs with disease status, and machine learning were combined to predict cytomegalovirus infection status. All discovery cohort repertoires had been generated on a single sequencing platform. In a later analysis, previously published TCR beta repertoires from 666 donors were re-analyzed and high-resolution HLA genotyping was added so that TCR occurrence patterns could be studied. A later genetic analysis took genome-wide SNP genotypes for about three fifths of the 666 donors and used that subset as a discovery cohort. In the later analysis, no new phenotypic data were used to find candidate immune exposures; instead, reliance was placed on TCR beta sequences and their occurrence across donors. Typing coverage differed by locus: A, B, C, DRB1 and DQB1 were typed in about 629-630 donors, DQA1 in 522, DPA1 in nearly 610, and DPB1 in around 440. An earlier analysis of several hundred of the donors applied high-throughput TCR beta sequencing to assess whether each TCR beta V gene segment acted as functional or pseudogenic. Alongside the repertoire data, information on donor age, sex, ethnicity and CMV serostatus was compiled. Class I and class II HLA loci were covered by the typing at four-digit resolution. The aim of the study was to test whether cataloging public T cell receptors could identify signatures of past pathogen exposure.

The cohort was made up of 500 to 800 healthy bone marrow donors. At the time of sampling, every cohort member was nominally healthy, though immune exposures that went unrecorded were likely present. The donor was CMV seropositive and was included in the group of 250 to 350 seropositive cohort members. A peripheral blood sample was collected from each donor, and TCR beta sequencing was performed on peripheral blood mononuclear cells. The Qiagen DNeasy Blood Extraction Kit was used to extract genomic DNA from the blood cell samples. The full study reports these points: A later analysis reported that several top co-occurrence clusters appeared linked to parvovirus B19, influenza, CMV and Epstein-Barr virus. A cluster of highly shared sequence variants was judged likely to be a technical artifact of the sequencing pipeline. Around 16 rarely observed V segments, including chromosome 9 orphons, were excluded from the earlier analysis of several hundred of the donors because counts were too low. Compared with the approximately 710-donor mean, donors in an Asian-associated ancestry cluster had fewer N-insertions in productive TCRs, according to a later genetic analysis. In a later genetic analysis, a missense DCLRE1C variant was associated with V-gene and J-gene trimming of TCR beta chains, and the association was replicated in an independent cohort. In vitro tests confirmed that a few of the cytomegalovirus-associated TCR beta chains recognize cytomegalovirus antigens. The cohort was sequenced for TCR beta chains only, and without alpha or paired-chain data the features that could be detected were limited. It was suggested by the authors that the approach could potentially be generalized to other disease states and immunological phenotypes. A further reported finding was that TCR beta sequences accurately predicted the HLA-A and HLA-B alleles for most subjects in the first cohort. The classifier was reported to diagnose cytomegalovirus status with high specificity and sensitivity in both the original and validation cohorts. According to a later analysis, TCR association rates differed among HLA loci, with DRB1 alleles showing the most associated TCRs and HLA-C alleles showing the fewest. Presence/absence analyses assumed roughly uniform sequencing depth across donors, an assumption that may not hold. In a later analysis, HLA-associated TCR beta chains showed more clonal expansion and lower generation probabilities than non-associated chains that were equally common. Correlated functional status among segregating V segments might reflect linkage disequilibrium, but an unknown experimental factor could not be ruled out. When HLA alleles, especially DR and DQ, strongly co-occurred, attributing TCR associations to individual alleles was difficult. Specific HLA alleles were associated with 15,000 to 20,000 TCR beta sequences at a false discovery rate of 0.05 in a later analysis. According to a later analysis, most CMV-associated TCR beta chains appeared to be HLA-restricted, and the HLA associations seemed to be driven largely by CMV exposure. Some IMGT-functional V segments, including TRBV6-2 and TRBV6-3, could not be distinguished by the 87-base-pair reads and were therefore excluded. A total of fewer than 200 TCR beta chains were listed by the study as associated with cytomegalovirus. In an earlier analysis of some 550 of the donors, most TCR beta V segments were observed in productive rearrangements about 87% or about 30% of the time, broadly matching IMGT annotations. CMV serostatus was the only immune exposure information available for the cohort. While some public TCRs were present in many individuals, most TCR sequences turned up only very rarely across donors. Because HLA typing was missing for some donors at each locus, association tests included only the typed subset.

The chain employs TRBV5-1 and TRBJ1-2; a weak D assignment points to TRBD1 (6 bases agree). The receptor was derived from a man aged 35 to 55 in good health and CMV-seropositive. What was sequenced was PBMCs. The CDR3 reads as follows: CASSSGQSDYGYTF. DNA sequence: TGCGCCAGCAGCTCCGGACAGTCCGACTATGGCTACACCTTC.